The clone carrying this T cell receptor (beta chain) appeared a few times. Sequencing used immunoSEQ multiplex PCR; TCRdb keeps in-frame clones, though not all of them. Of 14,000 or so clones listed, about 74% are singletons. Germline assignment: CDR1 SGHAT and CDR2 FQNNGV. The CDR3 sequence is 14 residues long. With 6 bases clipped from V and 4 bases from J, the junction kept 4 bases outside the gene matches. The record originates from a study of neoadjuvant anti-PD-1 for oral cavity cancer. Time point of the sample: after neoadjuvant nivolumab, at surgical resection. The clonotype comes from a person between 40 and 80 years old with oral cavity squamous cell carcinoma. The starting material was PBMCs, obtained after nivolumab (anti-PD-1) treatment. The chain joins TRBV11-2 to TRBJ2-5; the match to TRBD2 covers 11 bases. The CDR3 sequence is CASRPGLAGETQYF. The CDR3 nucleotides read TGTGCCAGCAGGCCAGGACTAGCGGGAGAGACCCAGTACTTC.